These T cell receptor beta chains were read from a single sample in a study of PD-1 blockade in classical Hodgkin lymphoma. The repertoire was sequenced with immunoSEQ multiplex PCR; TCRdb's copy has only in-frame clones and lacks some. Found here are approximately 99,000 clones, about 89% of them singletons; the top ten hold 15% to 20%. The sequenced sample was peripheral blood mononuclear cells (PBMCs), obtained before the second cycle of nivolumab. The source is a human donor with classical Hodgkin lymphoma. Each CDR3 is given with its conserved first and last residue. The D gene is left open where the match is weak. For some rows the clone size is stated as once, few or many, or as a class when expanded; others skip it.

j_call clone_size v_call d_call cdr3_nt cdr3_aa
TRBJ1-1 few TRBV30 NA TGTGCCTGGAGTAAGTTGAACACTGAAGCTTTCTTT CAWSKLNTEAFF
TRBJ2-2 NA TRBV19 TRBD1 TGTGCCAGTAGTGACAGGGATCGTGGCGGGGAGCTGTTTTTT CASSDRDRGGELFF
TRBJ2-2 NA TRBV29-1 TRBD1 TGCAGCGTTGTGTGGCAGGGGGCGGACGGGGAGCTGTTTTTT CSVVWQGADGELFF
TRBJ2-2 NA TRBV7-9 NA TGTGCCAGCAGCTTAGGGGCAAGCAACACCGGGGAGCTGTTTTTT CASSLGASNTGELFF
TRBJ2-7 NA TRBV2 TRBD1 TGTGCCGGAACACAGGGGCCTTCCTACGAGCAGTACTTC CAGTQGPSYEQYF
TRBJ2-5 NA TRBV10-1 TRBD2 TGCGCCAGCAGTAACAGGACTAGCGGCAAAGAGACCCAGTACTTC CASSNRTSGKETQYF
TRBJ2-7 NA TRBV2 NA TGTGCCAGCGGACTCACGGGCTACGAGCAGTACTTC CASGLTGYEQYF
TRBJ1-4 NA TRBV28 NA TGTGCCAGCGTCCGGGGTGCAACTAATGAAAAACTGTTTTTT CASVRGATNEKLFF
TRBJ1-1 NA TRBV6-5 NA TGTGCCAGCAGTTATGGAGACAGGATGAACACTGAAGCTTTCTTT CASSYGDRMNTEAFF
TRBJ2-5 NA TRBV14 NA TGTGCCAGCAGCCACCGGGGGACAGCTCAAGAGACCCAGTACTTC CASSHRGTAQETQYF
TRBJ2-1 NA TRBV7-4 TRBD2 TGTGCCAGCAGCTCTCCCGGTGGCAGGGAGGGGCTCAATGAGCAGTTCTTC CASSSPGGREGLNEQFF
TRBJ2-7 NA TRBV5-1 NA TGCGCCAGCAGCTTGGGGACGGTGGACGAGCAGTACTTC CASSLGTVDEQYF
TRBJ2-6 NA TRBV18 NA TGTGCCAGCTCACCAGGGGGGCGTAATTCTTATGGGGCCAACGTCCTGACTTTC CASSPGGRNSYGANVLTF
TRBJ1-1 NA TRBV28 NA TGTGCCAGCCTCAGGCAAGGGACTGAAGCTTTCTTT CASLRQGTEAFF
TRBJ2-5 NA TRBV6-1 TRBD2 TGTGCCAGCAGTGAACTAGCGGGAGAGGGTCGAGAGACCCAGTACTTC CASSELAGEGRETQYF
TRBJ2-7 medium-sized TRBV27 TRBD1 TGTGCCAGCGGGGGACAGGGGTCGGCCTACGAGCAGTACTTC CASGGQGSAYEQYF
TRBJ2-5 once TRBV10-3 NA TGTGCCATCACCTCGTGGGGGGTGGGTTCGGAGACCCAGTACTTC CAITSWGVGSETQYF
TRBJ1-2 NA TRBV29-1 TRBD1 TGCAGCGCTCAGACAGGGGGGTCCTATGGCTACACCTTC CSAQTGGSYGYTF
TRBJ2-7 NA TRBV27 TRBD1 TGTGCCAGCAGTTTTCGTTTCCGGGACAGAGCCTACGAGCAGTACTTC CASSFRFRDRAYEQYF
TRBJ2-3 few TRBV7-9 NA TGTGCCAGTGGGACAGATACGCAGTATTTT CASGTDTQYF
TRBJ2-1 NA TRBV2 NA TGTGCCAGCAGGGGCCTAACTAGGATGTCCTACAATGAGCAGTTCTTC CASRGLTRMSYNEQFF
TRBJ1-5 NA TRBV28 TRBD1 TGTGCCAGCATGGAAGGACAGGGTAGGAATCAGCCCCAGCATTTT CASMEGQGRNQPQHF
TRBJ2-7 NA TRBV29-1 NA TGCAGCGTTGGAGGGATCGAGCAGTACTTC CSVGGIEQYF
TRBJ2-1 once TRBV15 NA TGTGCCACCAGCAGAGATTCGGCGGAATACAATGAGCAGTTCTTC CATSRDSAEYNEQFF
TRBJ1-2 NA TRBV5-1 NA TGCGCCAGCAGCTTGACAGGACTTTCTAACTATGGCTACACCTTC CASSLTGLSNYGYTF
TRBJ2-7 once TRBV28 NA TGTGCCAGTAACCCAGGGGGGAAGACCTACGAGCAGTACTTC CASNPGGKTYEQYF
TRBJ2-7 once TRBV11-2 NA TGTGCCAGCAGCTTGGGTGGGGGATTTGACGAGCAGTACTTC CASSLGGGFDEQYF
TRBJ2-1 NA TRBV19 NA TGTGCCAGTAGTCCGAGTTCCGGGACTGGCTCCTACAATGAGCAGTTCTTC CASSPSSGTGSYNEQFF
TRBJ1-3 NA TRBV5-5 TRBD1 TGTGCCAGCAGCTTGGCCCAAGGGACAGAGCCTAGGGGAAACACCATATATTTT CASSLAQGTEPRGNTIYF
TRBJ1-1 NA TRBV29-1 TRBD1 TGCAGCGCACTCCTTGGACAGGGGGCGCTGAGCACTGAAGCTTTCTTT CSALLGQGALSTEAFF
TRBJ1-1 once TRBV5-1 NA TGCGCCAGCAGCTTAACTGGCGACACTGAAGCTTTCTTT CASSLTGDTEAFF
TRBJ1-3 NA TRBV6-6 TRBD1 TGTGCCAGCAGCGTCGACAGGGTGCCCTCTGGAAACACCATATATTTT CASSVDRVPSGNTIYF
TRBJ2-1 NA TRBV5-1 TRBD2 TGCGCCAGCAGCTTGGTCGGCGGGAGCTCCTACAATGAGCAGTTCTTC CASSLVGGSSYNEQFF
TRBJ1-1 NA TRBV5-6 NA TGTGCCAGCAGCTTTATGGTTCCCGGGACTGAAGCTTTCTTT CASSFMVPGTEAFF
TRBJ2-7 NA TRBV2 NA TGTGCCAGCAGGCAATCCCGGGACTTTTCCTACGAGCAGTACTTC CASRQSRDFSYEQYF
TRBJ1-1 NA TRBV6-5 TRBD1 TGTGCCAGCAGTTACGTGACAGGGGGAAACACTGAAGCTTTCTTT CASSYVTGGNTEAFF
TRBJ1-2 once TRBV10-2 NA TGCGCCAGCAGTGACCCTTACCATTCCGACTATGGCTACACCTTC CASSDPYHSDYGYTF
TRBJ2-1 NA TRBV30 TRBD2 TGTGCCTGGAGAATTGGACTAGCGATGTTAGGTGAGCAGTTCTTC CAWRIGLAMLGEQFF
TRBJ1-2 medium-sized TRBV10-3 NA TGTGCCATCAGTGAGGCACAGAACTATGGCTACACCTTC CAISEAQNYGYTF
TRBJ1-2 NA TRBV5-1 NA TGCGCCAGCAGCTTGGGCTATGGCTACACCTTC CASSLGYGYTF
TRBJ2-6 NA TRBV5-4 NA TGTGCCAGCAGCTTGAATGGGGGCAGTTGGGCTGGGGCCAACGTCCTGACTTTC CASSLNGGSWAGANVLTF
TRBJ1-5 few TRBV28 TRBD1 TGTGCCAGCAGTTTACCCAGGGGGCCGTTGGATCAGCCCCAGCATTTT CASSLPRGPLDQPQHF
TRBJ2-7 NA TRBV6-5 NA TGTGCCAGCAGGAGGGGACACGACAGCTCCTACGAGCAGTACTTC CASRRGHDSSYEQYF
TRBJ1-1 NA TRBV6-5 NA TGTGCCAGCAGTCCCTTGGGGGCGTGGAACACTGAAGCTTTCTTT CASSPLGAWNTEAFF
TRBJ2-1 few TRBV13 TRBD1 TGTGCCAGCAGCTTAACAGGGGCGCAGTTCTTC CASSLTGAQFF
TRBJ2-1 NA TRBV19 NA TGTGCCAGTAGTATGCTTTTAGGGAGCTCCTACAATGAGCAGTTCTTC CASSMLLGSSYNEQFF
TRBJ1-1 few TRBV4-2 NA TGTGCCAGCAGCAACACTGAAGCTTTCTTT CASSNTEAFF
TRBJ1-2 NA TRBV19 NA TGTGCCAGTAGTCCCCCCGGGACTCCTTATTATGGCTACACCTTC CASSPPGTPYYGYTF
TRBJ2-7 NA TRBV10-2 TRBD2 TGCGCCAGCAGTGACGCTCGTGGGGCTAGCGGGGGCAACTACGAGCAGTACTTC CASSDARGASGGNYEQYF
TRBJ1-5 few TRBV19 NA TGTGCCAGTACCATAGGTAATCAGCCCCAGCATTTT CASTIGNQPQHF